A selection of T cell receptor beta chains follows, all from one sample in a study of blood T cell repertoires in COVID-19. The data were produced by immunoSEQ multiplex PCR, yet TCRdb's version contains in-frame clones alone and is incomplete. The sample lists some 290,000 clones, roughly 88% occurring once. The sample consisted of PBMCs or T cells enriched from blood (not recorded which). These receptors were collected from a woman between 40 and 55 years old with acute COVID-19. Each CDR3 is given with its conserved first and last residue. A D gene is named only where the DNA matches it firmly. The listing skips clone size in some rows; elsewhere it reads once, few, many or a size class.

NA	TRBV3-1/TRBV3-2	TRBJ1-5	NA	CASSQDAGNQPQHF	TGTGCCAGCAGCCAAGATGCGGGAAATCAGCCCCAGCATTTT
few	TRBV7-8	TRBJ1-6	NA	CASTPRLGFSANSPLHF	TGTGCCAGCACTCCGCGGTTGGGTTTTTCGGCAAATTCACCCCTCCACTTT
NA	TRBV5-1	TRBJ1-2	TRBD1	CASTRATGDYGYTF	TGCGCCAGCACCCGAGCTACAGGGGACTATGGCTACACCTTC
NA	TRBV30	TRBJ2-1	NA	CAWSAGFEQFF	TGTGCCTGGAGTGCCGGGTTTGAGCAGTTCTTC
NA	TRBV3-1/TRBV3-2	TRBJ1-5	NA	CASSLSGSGGRQPQHF	TGTGCCAGCAGCCTCTCCGGGAGCGGGGGCCGCCAGCCCCAGCATTTT
once	TRBV5-4	TRBJ1-6	TRBD1	CASSSGQGSSPLHF	TGTGCCAGCAGCTCGGGACAGGGTTCTTCACCCCTCCACTTT
NA	TRBV7-6	TRBJ2-5	TRBD2	CASSPVLAGKSQETQYF	TGTGCCAGCAGCCCCGTGCTAGCGGGAAAGAGCCAAGAGACCCAGTACTTC
NA	TRBV7-2	TRBJ2-2	TRBD2	CASSSPRLAGGNTGELFF	TGTGCCAGCAGCTCTCCTAGACTAGCGGGGGGTAACACCGGGGAGCTGTTTTTT
NA	TRBV18	TRBJ1-1	NA	CASSPPGVNTEAFF	TGTGCCAGCTCACCACCAGGAGTGAACACTGAAGCTTTCTTT
NA	TRBV18	TRBJ1-2	TRBD1	CASSPGQGVSYGYTF	TGTGCCAGCTCACCGGGCCAGGGGGTCTCCTATGGCTACACCTTC
NA	TRBV7-2	TRBJ1-1	NA	CASSLVGGRAEAFF	TGTGCCAGCAGCTTAGTTGGGGGGAGGGCTGAAGCTTTCTTT